The clone carrying this T cell receptor beta chain has more than one count but fewer than ten. Its antigen is as yet unknown. The sample is drawn from a study of CD8+ T cells in alopecia areata. Study-wide background: The study gave treated patients oral tofacitinib at 5 to 10 mg twice daily. For treated patients, severity scores reflected the percentage of scalp area affected.

As to treatment: oral pan-JAK inhibitor, 5-10 mg twice daily. Peripheral blood samples and lesional scalp punch biopsies were obtained from alopecia areata patients. CDR1 and CDR2 (germline): MGHRA, YSYEKL. The V and J ends lost 1 base and 0 bases respectively, with 13 bases between them. The length of the CDR3 is 16 residues. RNA was isolated and reverse transcribed to cDNA, the sequencing template. TCRdb's table, derived via immunoSEQ multiplex PCR, lists solely in-frame clones and lacks some. Found here are 80,000 to 100,000 clones, roughly 45% of them singletons; the top ten hold less than 20%. Study-level findings and limits: Sequencing of scalp samples also includes resident alphabeta T cells from normal skin.

This specimen was CD8+ T cells sorted from blood, taken at week 24, from a patient treated with tofacitinib. This chain joins TRBV4-1 and TRBJ2-7, with D perhaps matching TRBD1 (5 bases). The TCR was taken from a human donor with alopecia areata. The CDR3 DNA sequence: TGCGCCAGCAGCCAAGTTGGGTCAGGGCTCTCCTACGAGCAGTACTTC. This translates into CASSQVGSGLSYEQYF.